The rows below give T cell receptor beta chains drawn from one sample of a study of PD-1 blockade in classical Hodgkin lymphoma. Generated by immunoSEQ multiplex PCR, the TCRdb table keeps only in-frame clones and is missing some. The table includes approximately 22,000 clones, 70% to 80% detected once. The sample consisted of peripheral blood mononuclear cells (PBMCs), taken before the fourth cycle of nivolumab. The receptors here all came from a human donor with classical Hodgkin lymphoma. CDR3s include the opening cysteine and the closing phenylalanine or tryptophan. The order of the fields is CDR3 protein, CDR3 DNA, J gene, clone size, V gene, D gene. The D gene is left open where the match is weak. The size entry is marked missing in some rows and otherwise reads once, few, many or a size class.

cdr3_aa: CASSPWGQGNKQYF
cdr3_nt: TGTGCCAGCAGCCCCTGGGGACAGGGTAACAAGCAGTACTTC
j_call: TRBJ2-7
clone_size: -
v_call: TRBV5-8
d_call: TRBD1

cdr3_aa: CASSLVGSGTIWTEAFF
cdr3_nt: TGTGCCAGCAGCTTAGTCGGCAGTGGGACGATATGGACTGAAGCTTTCTTT
j_call: TRBJ1-1
clone_size: few
v_call: TRBV7-9
d_call: -

cdr3_aa: CASSPLGGGLEETQYF
cdr3_nt: TGTGCCAGCAGCCCCCTGGGGGGGGGATTGGAAGAGACCCAGTACTTC
j_call: TRBJ2-5
clone_size: -
v_call: TRBV5-7
d_call: TRBD2

cdr3_aa: CASSGGAYEQYF
cdr3_nt: TGCGCCAGCAGCGGGGGGGCCTACGAGCAGTACTTC
j_call: TRBJ2-7
clone_size: few
v_call: TRBV4-1
d_call: TRBD2

cdr3_aa: CASSLGVGQPQHF
cdr3_nt: TGTGCCAGCAGCTTAGGGGTCGGACAGCCCCAGCATTTT
j_call: TRBJ1-5
clone_size: -
v_call: TRBV7-9
d_call: -

cdr3_aa: CASSPGQGGEKLFF
cdr3_nt: TGTGCCAGCAGCCCTGGACAGGGGGGAGAAAAACTGTTTTTT
j_call: TRBJ1-4
clone_size: -
v_call: TRBV7-2
d_call: TRBD1

cdr3_aa: CASSSPGQGTEAFF
cdr3_nt: TGCGCCAGCAGCTCCCCGGGACAGGGGACTGAAGCTTTCTTT
j_call: TRBJ1-1
clone_size: -
v_call: TRBV5-1
d_call: TRBD1

cdr3_aa: CASSYNPGQLQNTEAFF
cdr3_nt: TGTGCCAGCAGCTATAACCCGGGACAGCTTCAGAACACTGAAGCTTTCTTT
j_call: TRBJ1-1
clone_size: -
v_call: TRBV7-2
d_call: TRBD1

cdr3_aa: CASSSGTYNEQFF
cdr3_nt: TGTGCCAGCAGCTCCGGGACTTACAATGAGCAGTTCTTC
j_call: TRBJ2-1
clone_size: -
v_call: TRBV11-3
d_call: -

cdr3_aa: CASSTTGQSSYNEQFF
cdr3_nt: TGTGCCAGCAGTACGACAGGACAAAGCTCCTACAATGAGCAGTTCTTC
j_call: TRBJ2-1
clone_size: -
v_call: TRBV7-9
d_call: -

cdr3_aa: CASSQTGRREGFNSPLHF
cdr3_nt: TGTGCCAGCAGCCAAACAGGGAGGAGGGAAGGGTTTAATTCACCCCTCCACTTT
j_call: TRBJ1-6
clone_size: -
v_call: TRBV4-2
d_call: -

cdr3_aa: CASRTPTRQPYGYTF
cdr3_nt: TGTGCCAGCAGGACCCCGACTCGACAGCCGTATGGCTACACCTTC
j_call: TRBJ1-2
clone_size: -
v_call: TRBV6-1
d_call: -

cdr3_aa: CASSPREGGEQYF
cdr3_nt: TGTGCCAGCAGCCCACGGGAGGGTGGTGAGCAGTACTTC
j_call: TRBJ2-7
clone_size: -
v_call: TRBV7-6
d_call: TRBD2

cdr3_aa: CASSLPGAGANVLTF
cdr3_nt: TGTGCCAGCAGCCTTCCAGGGGCTGGGGCCAACGTCCTGACTTTC
j_call: TRBJ2-6
clone_size: -
v_call: TRBV7-2
d_call: -

cdr3_aa: CASSPGGAQETQYF
cdr3_nt: TGTGCCAGCAGTCCAGGGGGAGCGCAAGAGACCCAGTACTTC
j_call: TRBJ2-5
clone_size: -
v_call: TRBV7-3
d_call: TRBD1

cdr3_aa: CASLSKGPSPLHF
cdr3_nt: TGTGCCAGCCTTAGCAAGGGCCCTTCACCCCTCCACTTT
j_call: TRBJ1-6
clone_size: -
v_call: TRBV28
d_call: -

cdr3_aa: CASRPTGAGGGNTIYF
cdr3_nt: TGTGCCAGCCGACCCACCGGGGCCGGAGGTGGAAACACCATATATTTT
j_call: TRBJ1-3
clone_size: -
v_call: TRBV9
d_call: -

cdr3_aa: CASRRDRGRPSSYEQYF
cdr3_nt: TGTGCCAGCAGAAGGGACAGGGGGCGCCCCAGCTCCTACGAGCAGTACTTC
j_call: TRBJ2-7
clone_size: -
v_call: TRBV2
d_call: TRBD1

cdr3_aa: CASSWDPGELFF
cdr3_nt: TGTGCCAGCAGTTGGGACCCCGGGGAGCTGTTTTTT
j_call: TRBJ2-2
clone_size: -
v_call: TRBV2
d_call: -

cdr3_aa: CASSRPGPPGYEQYF
cdr3_nt: TGTGCCAGCAGCCGACCGGGCCCGCCGGGGTACGAGCAGTACTTC
j_call: TRBJ2-7
clone_size: -
v_call: TRBV5-6
d_call: -